This T cell receptor beta chain was identified in a study of blood T cells in healthy people across ages (dated by TCRdb to about 2015). Study-level background: In model experiments, roughly one uniquely barcoded TCR beta cDNA molecule per two T cells was captured by template switching. The study measured age-related changes in TCR beta repertoire diversity using deep sequencing normalized with unique cDNA molecular identifiers. The donors were divided into four age groups: young (average around 16 years), middle-aged (over 35), aged (about 60) and long-lived (about 79). To avoid experimental bias, donors of different ages were spread randomly across the sequencing lanes. The study analyzed two additional independent replicas of 1 million unique cDNA reads from the same blood draw for two donors, one aged 18 to 29 and one aged 80 or older.

Systemically healthy Caucasian individuals from Russia, some 36 in total and aged about 6 to 100 years, were included as donors. Around 10 milliliters of peripheral blood were drawn from each donor into EDTA-treated Vacutainer tubes. Ficoll-Paque density-gradient centrifugation was used to isolate PBMCs, with at least 6.5 million obtained per sample. Trizol reagent was used to extract total RNA from the PBMCs, yielding at least 5 micrograms per sample. The percentages of naive CD45RAhigh/CD27high T cells were determined by flow cytometry on a PBMC aliquot from every donor. The receptor library was made with 5' RACE. This sample was sequenced with an Illumina HiSeq 2500. A second PCR of roughly 7 to 11 cycles was performed with a sample-barcoded 5' primer and a J-beta primer mix. Each TCR beta cDNA molecule received a unique molecular identifier from a template-switch 5' adaptor carrying 12 random nucleotides. At least 2.5 million CDR3-containing paired-end reads were obtained from each sample. All of the RNA was converted into first-strand cDNA using the Mint cDNA synthesis kit, with a TRBC-specific oligonucleotide serving as the primer. After uracil-DNA glycosylase treatment, a first 18-cycle PCR used universal primers M1SS and BC2_uni_R on all cDNA. As for how the authors treated the data: For normalization, 1 million high-quality reads were randomly selected from each sample, with every read carrying a distinct molecular identifier. Instead of being binned into consensus sequences, reads that shared molecular identifiers were thrown out. MiTCR, set to a Q25 quality threshold and the strictest error-elimination algorithm, was used for CDR3 identification, clonotype clustering and error correction. Lower-bound total TCR beta diversity was estimated with a nonparametric unseen species model using Euler transformation. In-frame beta chains were kept once TCRdb had trimmed the public reads at Q25 with fastp and called clones with MiXCR. Every CDR3 protein is listed once, alongside the most common genes and DNA of its rows. The authors' filters were not applied to this entry. The sample table contains some 370,000 distinct CDR3 sequences; only one count was recorded for more than 45% of them. The ten largest clones take up under 65% of the sample.

The CDR3 starts with the cysteine, ends with the phenylalanine, and has 15 residues. Only the CDR3 part of the read is kept: 45 bases, read in frame from the first base. The germline V gene specifies KGHSH as CDR1 and LQKENI as CDR2. V is cut back by 5 bases and J by 5 bases, with 7 bases in the junction unmatched. This clonotype was found many times. The antigen it recognizes is unknown. Base qualities were left out, and no much larger clone turns up one base away. The paper's findings and limits, for the study overall: Compared with the aged group, the long-lived group had more naive CD4+ T cells, fewer expanded clones and increased TCR diversity, suggesting age selection. Donor CMV infection status was unknown, potentially confounding age-related changes in expanded clonotypes. Estimates of total diversity from one million sequenced T cells were regarded as lower bounds and underestimates. Bulk unsorted PBMC profiling prevented conclusive comparison of naive and antigen-experienced compartments. As age increased, observed TCR beta diversity per million T cells dropped in a roughly linear way, and a significant reduction was already evident by age about 40. There was a strong correlation between observed TCR beta diversity and the percentage of naive T cells measured by flow cytometry.

The source of this sequence is a man in his sixties in good health. The sequenced material came from blood. The chain uses TRBV18 and TRBJ2-7, with 12 bases aligning to TRBD2. The DNA sequence is given as TGTGCCAGCTCAACCCGGACTAGCGGGAATGACGAGCAGTACTTC. Translated, it gives CASSTRTSGNDEQYF.